The 30 T cell receptor beta chains below come from one sample, sequenced in a study of T cells in localized non-small cell lung cancer. Method: immunoSEQ multiplex PCR; TCRdb's copy keeps in-frame clones and lacks some. The sample consists of roughly 40,000 clones, 88% of them appearing once. Sequencing used peripheral blood, obtained before any cancer treatment. These receptors originate from a woman aged 40 to 75 with stage I lung adenocarcinoma.

This clone was recorded only once. The genes are TRBV27 and TRBJ2-6; 11 bases are a match to TRBD1. The CDR3 has 17 amino acids. CDR1 MNHEY and CDR2 SMNVEV come from the germline V gene (reference sequence). V lost 8 bases, J lost 0 bases, and 6 bases stayed unmatched. For the CDR3, the DNA is TGTGCCAGCCATCCCGGGACAGGGGGCTCTGGGGCCAACGTCCTGACTTTC. This gives the protein CASHPGTGGSGANVLTF.

V and J are TRBV28 and TRBJ2-1, with D possibly being TRBD2 (6 bases). CDR3 length: 15 amino acids. The V end was cut by 5 bases, the J end by 9 bases, with 20 bases between. Germline V gives CDR1 MDHEN, CDR2 SYDVKM. The CDR3 reads CASSLGGTALTEQFF. The CDR3, as DNA: TGTGCCAGCAGTCTGGGAGGAACCGCGCTCACTGAGCAGTTCTTC.

The chain is built from TRBV21-1 and TRBJ1-3; the D call in the table, TRBD1, was not verified against the DNA. TRBV21-1 is a pseudogene locus. The CDR3 totals 17 residues. CDR3 nucleotide sequence: TGTGCCAGCAGCAAAGCAGGACAGTGCCTTCCTGGAAACACCATATATTTT. This codes for CASSKAGQCLPGNTIYF.

The chain uses TRBV5-1 and TRBJ2-7; D is possibly TRBD2 (5 bases). Looked up from germline, CDR1 is SGHRS and CDR2 is YFSETQ. This CDR3 is built from 14 residues. Deletions cut 1 base from V and 0 bases from J, with 8 bases between. CDR3 in amino acids: CASSLTGSSYEQYF. The CDR3 DNA reads TGCGCCAGCAGCTTGACGGGGAGCTCCTACGAGCAGTACTTC.

This chain joins TRBV30 and TRBJ2-5; no firm D call. The CDR3 sequence is 16 residues long. V was clipped by 0 bases and J by 0 bases, with 14 bases between them. The germline V gene encodes CDR1 GTSNPN and CDR2 SVGIG (reference sequence). CDR3 protein: CAWSVLGSRNQETQYF. DNA for the CDR3: TGTGCCTGGAGTGTATTGGGCTCACGTAACCAAGAGACCCAGTACTTC.

This clone was recorded a few times. This chain uses TRBV6-5 with TRBJ1-5; D is ambiguous. CDR1 and CDR2 (germline): MNHEY, SVGAGI. This CDR3 has 16 amino acids. With 0 bases removed from V and 5 bases from J, the gap between germline ends came to 14 bases. The CDR3 is CASSYSRQDPYQPQHF. The CDR3 DNA follows: TGTGCCAGCAGTTACTCGAGGCAGGATCCCTATCAGCCCCAGCATTTT.

The chain uses TRBV5-1 and TRBJ2-1; tentatively, D is TRBD2 (6 bases). The germline V gene has CDR1 SGHRS and CDR2 YFSETQ. V lost 1 base, J lost 5 bases, and 13 bases lay in between. CDR3 length: 15 amino acids. CDR3 nucleotide sequence: TGCGCCAGCAGCTTGCGTACAGGAGGGAACAATGAGCAGTTCTTC. As protein: CASSLRTGGNNEQFF.

V is TRBV28 and J is TRBJ2-7; 11 bases are a match to TRBD1. The CDR3 is 14 residues long. J gave up 9 bases and V 5 bases, and 9 bases lay outside the gene matches. The germline gives CDR1 MDHEN, CDR2 SYDVKM. CDR3 bases: TGTGCCAGCAGTATTGGGACAGGGGGTTTAAGGCAGTACTTC. Its translation: CASSIGTGGLRQYF.

The chain uses TRBV7-8 and TRBJ1-5; 9 bases are a match to TRBD1. With V trimmed by 5 bases and J by 4 bases, 3 bases remained unmatched. This CDR3 has 14 amino acids. The germline gives CDR1 SGHVS, CDR2 FQNEAQ. The CDR3 region is CASSAGTGNQPQHF. CDR3 in DNA: TGTGCCAGCAGCGCTGGGACAGGGAATCAGCCCCAGCATTTT.

This clone was seen a handful of times. This rearrangement joins TRBV5-4 to TRBJ1-2; 9 positions match TRBD1. The CDR3 has 17 amino acids. V trimming: 4 bases; J trimming: 0 bases; junction bases outside the gene matches: 10. The V gene's germline CDR1 is SGHNT and CDR2 YYREEE (reference sequence). As DNA, the CDR3 is TGTGCCAGCAGCCGTCCGGGACAGGGAACAGCTAACTATGGCTACACCTTC. This translates into CASSRPGQGTANYGYTF.

This chain connects TRBV5-1 to TRBJ2-5; 11 bases are shared with TRBD2. The CDR3 contains 16 residues. V trimming: 3 bases; J trimming: 7 bases; junction bases outside the gene matches: 11. Germline CDR1 SGHRS, CDR2 YFSETQ. This chain's CDR3 is CASSSTSGRELGTQYF. The CDR3, as DNA: TGCGCCAGCAGCTCCACTAGCGGGAGAGAGTTAGGGACCCAGTACTTC.

The gene calls are TRBV19 and TRBJ2-1, with 8 bases lining up with TRBD2. Germline V gene sequence: CDR1 LNHDA, CDR2 SQIVND (reference sequence). V lost 5 bases and J lost 3; bases outside the gene matches: 12. The CDR3 is 17 residues long. In DNA form, the CDR3 reads TGTGCCAGTAGTGTGGTAGCGGGGACGTCGAGCTACAATGAGCAGTTCTTC. Its protein product is CASSVVAGTSSYNEQFF.

The rearrangement uses TRBV19 and TRBJ2-1, with 10 bases fitting TRBD1. The trim removed 3 bases at V and 6 bases at J, leaving 2 bases unmatched. CDR1 LNHDA and CDR2 SQIVND come from the germline V gene (reference sequence). This CDR3 spans 14 amino acids. As DNA, the CDR3 is TGTGCCAGTAGTATGAGACAGGGGGCCAATGAGCAGTTCTTC. This encodes CASSMRQGANEQFF.

The V call is TRBV18, the J call TRBJ1-3; maybe TRBD1 (6 bases). The V end was cut by 2 bases, the J end by 1 base, with 15 bases between. The germline gives CDR1 KGHSH, CDR2 LQKENI. The CDR3 consists of 17 residues. The CDR3 DNA follows: TGTGCCAGCTCACCAAGGTCGGCAGGGGCTTCTGGAAACACCATATATTTT. It codes for CASSPRSAGASGNTIYF.

The chain couples TRBV18 to TRBJ2-1; 8 bases are a match to TRBD2. Germline lookup yields CDR1 KGHSH and CDR2 LQKENI. This CDR3 has 16 residues. V shed 0 bases, J shed 0 bases, and the junction held 1 base outside the gene matches. CDR3 nucleotide sequence: TGTGCCAGCTCACCACCGAGCGGGAGCTCCTACAATGAGCAGTTCTTC. Protein product: CASSPPSGSSYNEQFF. Complete variable domain (other parts from reference TRBV18 and TRBJ2-1): NAGVMQNPRHLVRRRGQEARLRCSPMKGHSHVYWYRQLPEEGLKFMVYLQKENIIDESGMPKERFSAEFPKEGPSILRIQQVVRGDSAAYFCASSPPSGSSYNEQFFGPGTRLTVL.

The rearrangement uses TRBV5-5 and TRBJ1-5; 8 bases fit TRBD1. Unmatched junction bases numbered 2, after V lost 4 bases and J lost 5 bases. The CDR3 has 13 residues. Germline CDR1 SGHKS, CDR2 YYEKEE (reference sequence). The CDR3 sequence is CASSQQGDQPQHF. The CDR3 coding sequence is TGTGCCAGCAGCCAACAGGGGGATCAGCCCCAGCATTTT.

CDR3 in DNA: TGTGCCAGCTCACCACCGGGGGCGGGTGGTGAAAAACTGTTTTTT. This codes for CASSPPGAGGEKLFF. V usage is TRBV18 and J usage is TRBJ1-4; D is possibly TRBD1 (6 bases). V was cut by 0 bases and J by 7 bases, with 12 bases left in between. Germline V gene data show CDR1 as KGHSH and CDR2 as LQKENI. This CDR3 region has 15 residues. The whole variable domain, remainder taken from reference TRBV18 and TRBJ1-4, is NAGVMQNPRHLVRRRGQEARLRCSPMKGHSHVYWYRQLPEEGLKFMVYLQKENIIDESGMPKERFSAEFPKEGPSILRIQQVVRGDSAAYFCASSPPGAGGEKLFFGSGTQLSVL.

The rearrangement uses TRBV29-1 and TRBJ2-1; D is perhaps TRBD1 (6 bases). CDR1 and CDR2 (germline): SQVTM, ANQGSEA. There are 12 residues in the CDR3. Trimming shortened V by 7 bases and J by 8 bases, and 15 bases separated the two germline ends. This CDR3 is CSAAVRGYEQFF. The CDR3 nucleotides read TGCAGCGCCGCTGTCAGGGGCTATGAGCAGTTCTTC.

The CDR3 sequence: CASSEALGTGRYEQYF. CDR3 in DNA: TGTGCCAGCAGTGAAGCGCTTGGGACAGGCCGCTACGAGCAGTACTTC. The rearrangement uses TRBV2 and TRBJ2-7; 8 positions agree with TRBD1. Germline-derived CDR1 and CDR2 are SNHLY and FYNNEI. Trimming removed 0 bases from V and 3 bases from J; junction bases left unmatched: 7. The CDR3 sequence is 16 residues long. The complete variable domain, with remaining parts taken from reference TRBV2 and TRBJ2-7, reads EPEVTQTPSHQVTQMGQEVILRCVPISNHLYFYWYRQILGQKVEFLVSFYNNEISEKSEIFDDQFSVERPDGSNFTLKIRSTKLEDSAMYFCASSEALGTGRYEQYFGPGTRLTVT.

The chain recombines TRBV28 with TRBJ2-5; TRBD1 matches at 7 bases. Germline trimming cut 5 bases from V and 9 bases from J; bases unmatched to any gene: 9. Germline CDR1 is MDHEN and CDR2 is SYDVKM. The CDR3 is 13 amino acids. CDR3 protein: CASSQQGTSAQYF. Written as DNA, the CDR3 is TGTGCCAGCAGTCAACAGGGGACATCGGCCCAGTACTTC.

CDR3 coding DNA: TGTGCCAGCAGCGGACAGGCTAACAATGAGCAGTTCTTC. Its translation is CASSGQANNEQFF. V usage is TRBV2 and J usage is TRBJ2-1; 7 bases fit TRBD1. Germline V gene sequence: CDR1 SNHLY, CDR2 FYNNEI. The CDR3 has 13 residues. V lost 6 bases and J lost 5; bases outside the gene matches: 4.

This chain uses TRBV2 with TRBJ1-1; D is unclear. The germline CDR1 and CDR2 sequences are SNHLY and FYNNEI. The CDR3 has 13 amino acids. Deletions cut 8 bases from V and 3 bases from J, with 13 bases between. CDR3 amino acids: CASPPKSDTEAFF. The DNA of the CDR3 is TGTGCCAGCCCGCCCAAGTCGGACACTGAAGCTTTCTTT.

The chain has TRBV7-9 and TRBJ2-1; tentatively, D is TRBD2 (6 bases). The CDR3 length is 14 residues. V lost 7 bases and J lost 4, with 14 bases in between. Germline V gene sequence: CDR1 SEHNR, CDR2 FQNEAQ (reference sequence). The CDR3 loop reads CASNPGTVYNEQFF. The CDR3 nucleotides are TGTGCCAGCAACCCCGGGACTGTTTACAATGAGCAGTTCTTC. Based on the CDR3 plus reference TRBV7-9 and TRBJ2-1, the full variable domain is DTGVSQNPRHKITKRGQNVTFRCDPISEHNRLYWYRQTLGQGPEFLTYFQNEAQLEKSRLLSDRFSAERPKGSFSTLEIQRTEQGDSAMYLCASNPGTVYNEQFFGPGTRLTVL.

The chain is built from TRBV6-1 and TRBJ2-1; D is unresolved. The germline V and J ends were trimmed by 2 bases and 9 bases, with 14 bases remaining between them. CDR3 length equals 14 residues. Germline CDR1 reads MNHNS; CDR2 reads SASEGT. In DNA form, the CDR3 reads TGTGCCAGCAGTGAACGACAACAGTGGGGTGAGCAGTTCTTC. Its translation: CASSERQQWGEQFF.

The chain uses TRBV19 and TRBJ1-1; D possibly corresponds to TRBD1 (5 bases). Germline V gene sequence: CDR1 LNHDA, CDR2 SQIVND (reference sequence). The CDR3 runs 16 residues. The V gene lost 11 bases and the J gene lost 3 bases, with 25 bases spanning the gap. The CDR3 DNA follows: TGTGCCGCTAATGACGGCCTGAGGGGTTATCACACTGAAGCTTTCTTT. Translating gives CAANDGLRGYHTEAFF.

The chain uses TRBV19 and TRBJ2-3, with 8 bases aligning to TRBD2. CDR1 is LNHDA and CDR2 is SQIVND in the germline V gene (reference sequence). There are 15 residues in the CDR3. V lost 6 bases, J lost 0 bases, and 5 bases stayed unmatched. CDR3 amino acids: CASSFSGRSTDTQYF. In DNA form, the CDR3 reads TGTGCCAGTAGCTTCAGCGGGAGAAGCACAGATACGCAGTATTTT.

This clone was picked up a small number of times. This sequence joins TRBV28 and TRBJ2-1; tentative D call: TRBD1 (6 bases). V lost 5 bases, J lost 5 bases, and 19 bases lay in between. Looked up from germline, CDR1 is MDHEN and CDR2 is SYDVKM. The CDR3 consists of 16 residues. CDR3 amino acids: CASSPDRPGSNNEQFF. The DNA for the CDR3 is TGTGCCAGCAGTCCTGACAGGCCCGGATCTAACAATGAGCAGTTCTTC. Based on the CDR3 plus reference TRBV28 and TRBJ2-1, the full variable domain is DVKVTQSSRYLVKRTGEKVFLECVQDMDHENMFWYRQDPGLGLRLIYFSYDVKMKEKGDIPEGYSVSREKKERFSLILESASTNQTSMYLCASSPDRPGSNNEQFFGPGTRLTVL.

The chain uses TRBV6-5 and TRBJ1-5; D is unclear. Germline CDR1 and CDR2: MNHEY and SVGAGI. CDR3 length equals 15 residues. With 2 bases removed from V and 2 bases from J, the gap between germline ends came to 10 bases. In DNA, the CDR3 is TGTGCCAGCAGTTACGGGCCAGTGGGCAATCAGCCCCAGCATTTT. Translating gives CASSYGPVGNQPQHF.

The chain recombines TRBV6-6 with TRBJ2-2; D uncertain. V was pared by 6 bases and J by 5 bases, with 7 bases between. This CDR3 has 12 amino acids. Germline V gives CDR1 MNHNY, CDR2 SVGAGI (reference sequence). The CDR3 coding sequence is TGTGCCAGCAGAACCATGACCGGGGAGCTGTTTTTT. Protein product: CASRTMTGELFF.

This clone came up once. The V gene is TRBV28, the J gene TRBJ2-7; tentatively, D is TRBD2 (6 bases). Trimming shortened V by 5 bases and J by 4 bases, and 18 bases separated the two germline ends. In germline, CDR1 is MDHEN, CDR2 SYDVKM. The CDR3 covers 15 residues. The CDR3 loop is CASSQPGVSIYEQYF. CDR3 nucleotide sequence: TGTGCCAGCAGTCAGCCGGGGGTTTCTATTTACGAGCAGTACTTC.